This is a list of T cell receptor beta chains from one sample in a study of response to subunit inactivated influenza vaccine. TCRdb redid the calling of the RT-PCR reads with MiXCR, one entry per CDR3 protein. The sample lists 450,000 to 600,000 distinct CDR3 sequences, 6% to 9% occurring once. The starting material was PBMCs from blood, obtained roughly 24 months after vaccination. The source is a man in his fifties or sixties who received an inactivated influenza vaccine. Both conserved end residues are part of each CDR3. D genes are given only for firm matches. Clone size is given for some rows only: seen once, a few or many times, or a class if the clone is expanded.

TGTGCCAGCAGTTCGACTAGCGTGGTTAGCGCCTACGAGCAGTACTTC | CASSSTSVVSAYEQYF | TRBJ2-7 | . | TRBD2 | TRBV28
TGTGCCAGCAGCTCCGGCGGAGATACGCAGTATTTT | CASSSGGDTQYF | TRBJ2-3 | many | . | TRBV7-9
TGTGCCCACCGGACAGAGGGGGCTGGAAACACCATATATTTT | CAHRTEGAGNTIYF | TRBJ1-3 | few | . | TRBV30
TGCGCCAGCAGCCAAGAACTAATTGATACGCAGTATTTT | CASSQELIDTQYF | TRBJ2-3 | many | . | TRBV4-3
TGCAGCGTTGAAGATCAGGGGGATACGCAGTATTTT | CSVEDQGDTQYF | TRBJ2-3 | . | . | TRBV29-1
TGTGCCAGCAGCAAACCCCCAACTAGCGAAGAGACCCAGTACTTC | CASSKPPTSEETQYF | TRBJ2-5 | . | . | TRBV21-1
TGTGCCAGCGCCAGGGAATCTAGTACGCAGTATTTT | CASARESSTQYF | TRBJ2-3 | . | . | TRBV18
TGCGCCAGCAGCCACAACAGGGTGGCGGATGGCTACACCTTC | CASSHNRVADGYTF | TRBJ1-2 | . | . | TRBV4-3
TGTGCCAGCAGTTACAGGAAGGGGAAGCCCTACGAGCAGTACTTC | CASSYRKGKPYEQYF | TRBJ2-7 | few | . | TRBV6-5
TGTGCCAGCAGTTTTAGAGGGGCAACCTACGAGCAGTACTTC | CASSFRGATYEQYF | TRBJ2-7 | once | . | TRBV27
TGCAGTGCTAGAGAGACTGGGGCTACCCACGATTCACCCCTCCACTTT | CSARETGATHDSPLHF | TRBJ1-6 | . | . | TRBV20-1
TGTGCCAGCAGCTCACCGGAGAACATTCAGTACTTC | CASSSPENIQYF | TRBJ2-4 | many | . | TRBV7-9
TGTGCCAGCAGCTGGGAAGGACAGGCGAACACCGGGGAGCTGTTTTTT | CASSWEGQANTGELFF | TRBJ2-2 | many | TRBD1 | TRBV5-5
TGTGCCAGCAGCTTACTAGCGGGGGCGTCCTACGAGCAGTACTTC | CASSLLAGASYEQYF | TRBJ2-7 | . | TRBD2 | TRBV28
TGTGCCAGCAGCCGACTCCGACAGGGCACTGGAAACACCATATATTTT | CASSRLRQGTGNTIYF | TRBJ1-3 | few | TRBD1 | TRBV5-5
TGTGCCAGCAGTGAAGGGACATCTCGGGTCTCACCCCTCCACTTT | CASSEGTSRVSPLHF | TRBJ1-6 | many | . | TRBV2
TGTGCCAGCAGTTACACGAGGAATCAGCCCCAGCATTTT | CASSYTRNQPQHF | TRBJ1-5 | many | . | TRBV6-5
TGCGCCAGCAGCTCTATCCAGGGAAACGATGGCTACACCTTC | CASSSIQGNDGYTF | TRBJ1-2 | . | . | TRBV5-1
TGTGCCAGCAGAGATAGCGGGGAGTACGAGCAGTACTTC | CASRDSGEYEQYF | TRBJ2-7 | . | TRBD2 | TRBV6-2/TRBV6-3
TGTGCCAGCAGCAGAGTAACAGGGGGCTGGACTGAAGCTTTCTTT | CASSRVTGGWTEAFF | TRBJ1-1 | . | TRBD1 | TRBV5-6
TGCGCCAGCAGCCTGAGGGGGACAGCTACTAATGAGCAGTTCTTC | CASSLRGTATNEQFF | TRBJ2-1 | many | TRBD1 | TRBV5-1
TGCGCCAGCAGCCTGGGGGTGGACGAGACCCAGTACTTC | CASSLGVDETQYF | TRBJ2-5 | . | . | TRBV5-1
TGTGCCAGCAGCCAAGTGGGTAGGGCGGTCGGTGAGCAGTTCTTC | CASSQVGRAVGEQFF | TRBJ2-1 | few | . | TRBV14
TGTGCCAGCAGCTTAGAGAGCGGGAGTTACGAGCAGTACTTC | CASSLESGSYEQYF | TRBJ2-7 | few | TRBD2 | TRBV7-9
TGTGCCAGCAGTTTAGTAACAGGGGTCGGGGAGCTGTTTTTT | CASSLVTGVGELFF | TRBJ2-2 | . | TRBD1 | TRBV12-3/TRBV12-4
TGCAGTGCTCCTAGCGGGAGCCTCGCAGATACGCAGTATTTT | CSAPSGSLADTQYF | TRBJ2-3 | few | TRBD2 | TRBV20-1
TGTGCCAGCAGTTTATCTCGGCAGGCGAACACTGAAGCTTTCTTT | CASSLSRQANTEAFF | TRBJ1-1 | . | . | TRBV27
TGCGCCAGCAGTGACACGGGAACGAACTATGGCTACACCTTC | CASSDTGTNYGYTF | TRBJ1-2 | many | . | TRBV10-1
TGCAGTGCTAGCCCTGCGACAGGGAATGAAAAACTGTTTTTT | CSASPATGNEKLFF | TRBJ1-4 | many | TRBD1 | TRBV20-1
TGCAGTGCCCCCTGGACTAACTACAATGAGCAGTTCTTC | CSAPWTNYNEQFF | TRBJ2-1 | . | . | TRBV20-1
TGTGCCAGCAGTTACTCGTTTACACGAGTTTCTGGGGCCAACGTCCTGACTTTC | CASSYSFTRVSGANVLTF | TRBJ2-6 | many | . | TRBV6-5
TGTGCCAGCAGTCAACGACCGGGCACAGACAATGAGCAGTTCTTC | CASSQRPGTDNEQFF | TRBJ2-1 | many | . | TRBV12-3/TRBV12-4
TGCAGCGCCAAAGGACAGGGGAACACCGGGGAGCTGTTTTTT | CSAKGQGNTGELFF | TRBJ2-2 | . | TRBD1 | TRBV29-1
TGTGCCAGCAGCCTCGACAGGGCCAAGAACACCGGGGAGCTGTTTTTT | CASSLDRAKNTGELFF | TRBJ2-2 | . | TRBD1 | TRBV6-4
TGTGCCAGCAGTCTAAAGGCGCAGTATTTT | CASSLKAQYF | TRBJ2-3 | few | . | TRBV27
TGTGCCACCAGCAGAGATCTGGGTCACGGGCAGCCCCAGCATTTT | CATSRDLGHGQPQHF | TRBJ1-5 | many | . | TRBV15
TGTGCCAGCAGCTCAAGCGGCCAGGGGTTCTCCTACAATGAGCAGTTCTTC | CASSSSGQGFSYNEQFF | TRBJ2-1 | . | . | TRBV2
TGTGCCAGCTCACCCCGAGAGAACACTGAAGCTTTCTTT | CASSPRENTEAFF | TRBJ1-1 | few | . | TRBV18
TGTGCCAGCAGCGTACAACAGGGTCGAACAGATACGCAGTATTTT | CASSVQQGRTDTQYF | TRBJ2-3 | . | . | TRBV9
TGTGCCACCAGTGACCGACAGGGAATGGGTCAGCCCCAGCATTTT | CATSDRQGMGQPQHF | TRBJ1-5 | . | TRBD1 | TRBV24-1
TGTGCCTGGAGTGTACAGACGACTAGCACAGATACGCAGTATTTT | CAWSVQTTSTDTQYF | TRBJ2-3 | few | . | TRBV30
TGTGCCAGCACAGGAGGGGTGGGTGGCTACACCTTC | CASTGGVGGYTF | TRBJ1-2 | few | . | TRBV7-2
TGTGCCAGCAGTCCACGGAGAACCATTACCGAAGCTTTCTTT | CASSPRRTITEAFF | TRBJ1-1 | . | . | TRBV27
TGTGCCAGCAGGGACAGGGGGCCTAATTCACCCCTCCACTTT | CASRDRGPNSPLHF | TRBJ1-6 | many | TRBD1 | TRBV6-1
TGTGCCAGCAGCGTAGGCAGCTACGAGCAGTACTTC | CASSVGSYEQYF | TRBJ2-7 | many | . | TRBV7-9
TGCGCCAGCAGCTCTGGACAGGCGGAGACCCAGTACTTC | CASSSGQAETQYF | TRBJ2-5 | few | TRBD1 | TRBV5-1
TGCAGTGCTACTAGCGGGAGGGCCGACGGGGAGCTGTTTTTT | CSATSGRADGELFF | TRBJ2-2 | . | TRBD2 | TRBV20-1
TGCGCCAGCAGCGACGGGACATCGAATTCACCCCTCCACTTT | CASSDGTSNSPLHF | TRBJ1-6 | few | . | TRBV5-1
TGCAGTGCTAGCGGGGGGACTAGCGGGAGCTACAATGAGCAGTTCTTC | CSASGGTSGSYNEQFF | TRBJ2-1 | few | TRBD2 | TRBV20-1
TGTGCCAGCAGTTTCGAGGGACTAGCGGGTAATGAGCAGTTCTTC | CASSFEGLAGNEQFF | TRBJ2-1 | . | TRBD2 | TRBV12-3/TRBV12-4
TGTGCCAGCAGCAAGCACCTATCGACAGGGGAATTATACGAGCAGTACTTC | CASSKHLSTGELYEQYF | TRBJ2-7 | few | . | TRBV21-1
TGCAGTGCTAGAGATCTAATAGCGTACTTC | CSARDLIAYF | TRBJ2-7 | few | . | TRBV20-1
TGTGCCAGCAGCGTAGCCCCCCGAGGGGCGAGTGGGACAGATACGCAGTATTTT | CASSVAPRGASGTDTQYF | TRBJ2-3 | many | . | TRBV9
TGTGCCAGCAGTTACGCTGGGATCGGGGAGCTGTTTTTT | CASSYAGIGELFF | TRBJ2-2 | few | . | TRBV6-5
TGTGCCAGCCTCGGGACTACCTCCTACAGTGAGCAGTTCTTC | CASLGTTSYSEQFF | TRBJ2-1 | . | TRBD2 | TRBV28
TGCAGTGCTAGTTGGGACAGACTCACTGAAGCTTTCTTT | CSASWDRLTEAFF | TRBJ1-1 | many | TRBD1 | TRBV20-1
TGTGCCAGCAGCTCCGGACCGGGACAAGGACAAGAGACCCAGTACTTC | CASSSGPGQGQETQYF | TRBJ2-5 | . | . | TRBV7-2
TGTGCCAGCAGCGCGACCGGGACTAGGAGCTACGAGCAGTACTTC | CASSATGTRSYEQYF | TRBJ2-7 | many | TRBD2 | TRBV5-6
TGTGCCATCAGTGAACCCACTGTCACAGATACGCAGTATTTT | CAISEPTVTDTQYF | TRBJ2-3 | many | . | TRBV10-3
TGCGCCAGCAGCCAGCACAGGATTACCACAGATACGCAGTATTTT | CASSQHRITTDTQYF | TRBJ2-3 | few | . | TRBV4-3